The 16 T cell receptor beta chains below were found in one sample sequenced in a study of blood T cell repertoires in COVID-19. Repertoires were generated with immunoSEQ multiplex PCR, while TCRdb's copy carries only in-frame clones and drops some. The sample lists fewer than 300,000 clones, roughly 86% occurring once. Material for sequencing was peripheral blood. These receptors came from a woman under 40 with acute or convalescent COVID-19.

This rearrangement joins TRBV29-1 to TRBJ2-7, with a possible D match to TRBD1 (5 bases). Germline V gene lookup returns CDR1 SQVTM and CDR2 ANQGSEA. Trimming removed 7 bases from V and 4 bases from J, with 14 bases in between. The CDR3 sequence is 12 residues long. CDR3 coding DNA: TGCAGCGCCCTGACAGACCGGTACGAGCAGTACTTC. It specifies CSALTDRYEQYF.

This clone was picked up many times. The V and J genes are TRBV27 and TRBJ1-5, with 7 bases fitting TRBD1. V lost 5 bases, J lost 2 bases, and 9 bases stayed unmatched. The length of the CDR3 is 16 residues. The germline V gene has CDR1 MNHEY and CDR2 SMNVEV (reference sequence). CDR3 in DNA: TGTGCCAGCAGTAATCATAGGGACAGCCGCAATCAGCCCCAGCATTTT. Protein sequence: CASSNHRDSRNQPQHF.

This chain links TRBV19 with TRBJ2-3; D is unclear. The germline gives CDR1 LNHDA, CDR2 SQIVND (reference sequence). The ends were cut back, 1 base at V and 2 bases at J, with 7 bases in the middle. This CDR3 region has 14 residues. The CDR3 DNA reads as TGTGCCAGTAGTATAGGACTTCCCACAGATACGCAGTATTTT. Its translation is CASSIGLPTDTQYF.

This clone was recorded once. The chain is built from TRBV12-3 or TRBV12-4 and TRBJ1-2; D is uncertain. Trimming left V 5 bases short and J 7 bases short, with 8 bases between. This CDR3 region has 11 residues. The CDR3 is CASSRSGGYTF. CDR3 in DNA: TGTGCCAGCAGTCGTTCGGGTGGCTACACCTTC.

This chain uses TRBV25-1 with TRBJ1-1; possible D gene TRBD1, 5 bases. Trimming shortened V by 8 bases and J by 1 base, and 8 bases separated the two germline ends. Germline CDR1 and CDR2: MGHDK and SYGVNS. The CDR3 is made up of 12 amino acids. The CDR3 sequence is CASRGQNTEAFF. For the CDR3, the DNA is TGTGCCAGCCGTGGACAGAACACTGAAGCTTTCTTT. The full variable domain, in which reference TRBV25-1 and TRBJ1-1 provide the parts outside the CDR3, is EADIYQTPRYLVIGTGKKITLECSQTMGHDKMYWYQQDPGMELHLIHYSYGVNSTEKGDLSSESTVSRIRTEHFPLTLESARPSHTSQYLCASRGQNTEAFFGQGTRLTVV.

This clone has a single count. The V gene is TRBV2, the J gene TRBJ1-1; 7 bases are shared with TRBD1. CDR3 length equals 12 residues. With V trimmed by 5 bases and J by 11 bases, 8 bases remained unmatched. From germline, CDR1 is SNHLY and CDR2 FYNNEI. CDR3 nucleotides: TGTGCCAGCAGTACAGGGGCAGATGGTGCTTTCTTT. It translates to CASSTGADGAFF.

The chain recombines TRBV12-3 or TRBV12-4 with TRBJ1-2; 11 bases agree with TRBD1. CDR3 length: 13 residues. Trimming took 6 bases from V and 8 from J; bases not matched to a gene: 5. In DNA, the CDR3 is TGTGCCAGCAGGGGACAGGGGGTCTGGGGCTACACCTTC. Its protein product is CASRGQGVWGYTF.

The rearrangement links TRBV5-1 to TRBJ1-4; the match to TRBD1 covers 8 bases. This CDR3 has 14 amino acids. Germline values: CDR1 SGHRS, CDR2 YFSETQ. V was pared by 4 bases and J by 6 bases, with 5 bases of the junction left unmatched. In nucleotides, the CDR3 is TGCGCCAGCAGCCAGGGGACAGGCCATGAAAAACTGTTTTTT. This gives the protein CASSQGTGHEKLFF.

This sequence joins TRBV18 and TRBJ1-1; 8 positions match TRBD1. CDR1 is KGHSH and CDR2 is LQKENI in the germline V gene. Trimming removed 2 bases from V and 5 bases from J; junction bases left unmatched: 7. The CDR3 has 15 amino acids. Written as DNA, the CDR3 is TGTGCCAGCTCACCAACCGGGACAGGCAAGACTGAAGCTTTCTTT. Amino acids: CASSPTGTGKTEAFF. The full variable domain, its missing parts supplied by reference TRBV18 and TRBJ1-1, is NAGVMQNPRHLVRRRGQEARLRCSPMKGHSHVYWYRQLPEEGLKFMVYLQKENIIDESGMPKERFSAEFPKEGPSILRIQQVVRGDSAAYFCASSPTGTGKTEAFFGQGTRLTVV.

The genes are TRBV6-6 and TRBJ1-6, with D possibly matching TRBD1 (6 bases). The CDR3 spans 18 residues. V lost 5 bases and J 4 bases, leaving 21 bases between the germline ends. Germline-derived CDR1 and CDR2 are MNHNY and SVGAGI (reference sequence). The CDR3 region is CASSPRTQGARYNSPLHF. The DNA for the CDR3 is TGTGCCAGCAGTCCAAGGACACAGGGAGCAAGATATAATTCACCCCTCCACTTT.

This clone was picked up one time. J is TRBJ1-2 and V is TRBV5-1; 7 bases align to TRBD1. The CDR3 has 15 residues. V lost 2 bases to trimming and J lost 8 bases; unmatched junction nucleotides: 12. The germline V gene has CDR1 SGHRS and CDR2 YFSETQ. The CDR3 here is CASSLGGGDVEGYTF. The CDR3 DNA follows: TGCGCCAGCAGCTTAGGGGGCGGCGATGTTGAAGGCTACACCTTC.

This chain links TRBV11-2 with TRBJ2-1; TRBD2 matches at 10 bases. Germline values: CDR1 SGHAT, CDR2 FQNNGV. Trimming removed 4 bases from V and 8 bases from J; junction bases left unmatched: 5. The CDR3 spans 14 residues. CDR3 bases: TGTGCCAGCAGCTGGACTAGCGGTACATATGAGCAGTTCTTC. Translation: CASSWTSGTYEQFF.

The chain is built from TRBV6-4 and TRBJ2-1; D remains unclear. The ends were cut back, 8 bases at V and 4 bases at J, with 12 bases in the middle. Germline CDR1 is MRHNA and CDR2 is SNTAGT. CDR3 length: 13 residues. Here the CDR3 DNA reads TGTGCCAGCTCGCCAAGCGAGTACAATGAGCAGTTCTTC. Amino acids: CASSPSEYNEQFF.

The V gene is TRBV30, the J gene TRBJ2-1; TRBD2 matches at 7 bases. The ends lost 0 bases at V and 7 bases at J; junction bases unmatched: 3. The CDR3 is 13 amino acids. Looked up from germline, CDR1 is GTSNPN and CDR2 is SVGIG (reference sequence). The CDR3 protein is CAWSVQAGNEQFF. The DNA of the CDR3 is TGTGCCTGGAGTGTACAAGCGGGGAATGAGCAGTTCTTC. Together with reference TRBV30 and TRBJ2-1, the CDR3 gives the full variable domain: SQTIHQWPATLVQPVGSPLSLECTVEGTSNPNLYWYRQAAGRGLQLLFYSVGIGQISSEVPQNLSASRPQDRQFILSSKKLLLSDSGFYLCAWSVQAGNEQFFGPGTRLTVL.

The chain recombines TRBV6-5 with TRBJ1-1, with D tentatively TRBD1 (5 bases). V lost 7 bases and J lost 5, with 11 bases in between. CDR1 and CDR2 (germline): MNHEY, SVGAGI. The CDR3 length is 12 residues. CDR3 in amino acids: CASTNRGTEAFF. The CDR3 DNA is TGTGCCAGCACCAACCGGGGGACTGAAGCTTTCTTT.

This clone appeared a few times. This chain joins TRBV5-6 and TRBJ1-5; D is perhaps TRBD1 (5 bases). The CDR3 spans 14 residues. V was cut by 2 bases and J by 2 bases, with 8 bases left in between. The germline gives CDR1 SGHDT, CDR2 YYEEEE. As DNA, the CDR3 is TGTGCCAGCAGCTTCACAGGAGGCAATCAGCCCCAGCATTTT. Residues: CASSFTGGNQPQHF.